This TCR beta chain was sequenced for a study of cytomegalovirus exposure and HLA in healthy donors. Study findings and constraints: V- and J-gene trimming in TCR beta was tied to a missense DCLRE1C variant by an analysis performed later.

Primers included in the PCR were 60 Vbeta and 13 Jbeta primers. As processed by the authors: Unique TCR beta chains numbered roughly 84 million in a later analysis, with roughly 9.9 million shared. Method: immunoSEQ multiplex PCR; TCRdb's copy keeps in-frame clones and lacks some. The DNA was the basis for D and trimming; V, J and clone size are from that table. This sample has roughly 43,000 clones, with 77% found just once. The V gene lost 1 base and the J gene lost 2 bases, with 8 bases spanning the gap. Germline CDR1 is SGDLS and CDR2 is YYNGEE. CDR3 length: 14 residues. To note about this clone: Its antigen is still unknown.

The clonotype comes from a man aged 25-40 years in good health and CMV-seronegative. The sample taken for sequencing was PBMCs. The V and J genes are TRBV9 and TRBJ2-3; tentative D call: TRBD2 (5 bases). DNA for the CDR3: TGTGCCAGCAGCGTACACGGGGACACAGATACGCAGTATTTT. It yields the protein CASSVHGDTDTQYF. The variable domain in full, completed from reference TRBV9 and TRBJ2-3, reads DSGVTQTPKHLITATGQRVTLRCSPRSGDLSVYWYQQSLDQGLQFLIQYYNGEERAKGNILERFSAQQFPDLHSELNLSSLELGDSALYFCASSVHGDTDTQYFGPGTRLTVL.